A selection of T cell receptor beta chains follows, all from one sample in a study of T cell responses to AZD1222 COVID-19 vaccine. TCRdb keeps only in-frame clones here, not all; method: immunoSEQ multiplex PCR. Altogether about 100,000 clones are present, around 90% being singletons, with the ten largest covering around 3.3%. Sequencing was performed on peripheral blood, taken on day 0 of MenACWY control vaccination. All receptors derive from an adult in good health. CDR3s include the opening cysteine and the closing phenylalanine or tryptophan. Fields, in order: D gene, V gene, clone size, J gene, CDR3 protein, CDR3 DNA. A D gene is named only where the DNA matches it firmly. Where a row states a size, it is once, few, many or the class of an expanded clone; other rows omit it.

>TRBD1|TRBV6-4|-|TRBJ2-1
CASSEDRGDYNEQFF
TGTGCCAGCAGTGAGGACAGGGGCGACTACAATGAGCAGTTCTTC
>-|TRBV12-3/TRBV12-4|-|TRBJ2-7
CASSLNEQYF
TGTGCCAGCAGTTTAAACGAGCAGTACTTC
>-|TRBV10-3|-|TRBJ2-7
CAISELDSSPYEQYF
TGTGCCATCAGTGAGCTCGACAGTTCCCCCTACGAGCAGTACTTC
>TRBD1|TRBV6-5|-|TRBJ2-2
CASRTTGVGGELFF
TGTGCCAGCAGAACGACAGGGGTTGGCGGGGAGCTGTTTTTT
>-|TRBV5-1|-|TRBJ2-7
CASSSVTQTYEQYF
TGCGCCAGCAGCTCCGTGACTCAGACCTACGAGCAGTACTTC
>TRBD1|TRBV6-5|-|TRBJ1-1
CASLRQGTGEAFF
TGTGCCAGCCTTCGACAAGGGACAGGTGAAGCTTTCTTT
>-|TRBV5-4|-|TRBJ2-2
CASSLQGGTGELFF
TGTGCCAGCAGCTTACAGGGTGGCACCGGGGAGCTGTTTTTT
>TRBD1|TRBV11-3|-|TRBJ1-4
CASSLGAGTGTEKLFF
TGTGCCAGCAGCTTAGGGGCCGGGACAGGGACTGAAAAACTGTTTTTT
>-|TRBV30|-|TRBJ1-5
CAWVTQGVGNQPQHF
TGTGCCTGGGTGACACAGGGTGTTGGCAATCAGCCCCAGCATTTT
>-|TRBV11-3|once|TRBJ2-2
CASSLGEDRELFF
TGTGCCAGCAGCTTAGGAGAGGACCGGGAGCTGTTTTTT
>TRBD2|TRBV18|few|TRBJ2-7
CASSPGLAGGTYEQYF
TGTGCCAGCTCACCAGGACTAGCGGGGGGAACTTACGAGCAGTACTTC
>-|TRBV10-2|-|TRBJ1-1
CASSEPRLRSTEAFF
TGCGCCAGCAGTGAGCCGAGGCTGAGGAGCACTGAAGCTTTCTTT
>-|TRBV7-9|-|TRBJ2-6
CASSNFGQSGANVLTF
TGTGCCAGCAGCAATTTTGGACAATCTGGGGCCAACGTCCTGACTTTC
>-|TRBV18|-|TRBJ1-1
CASSPVSGTEAFF
TGTGCCAGCTCACCAGTATCCGGGACAGAAGCTTTCTTT
>-|TRBV6-1|-|TRBJ1-2
CASSGLQGPIGYGYTF
TGTGCCAGCAGTGGCCTACAGGGACCTATTGGGTATGGCTACACCTTC
>TRBD1|TRBV4-2|-|TRBJ2-5
CASSQGDRELETQYF
TGTGCCAGCAGCCAAGGGGACAGGGAGTTAGAGACCCAGTACTTC
>TRBD1|TRBV29-1|-|TRBJ1-2
CSASTGNYGYTF
TGCAGCGCCTCGACAGGGAACTATGGCTACACCTTC
>TRBD1|TRBV11-2|once|TRBJ1-2
CASSLEGRGGNYGYTF
TGTGCCAGCAGCTTAGAAGGAAGAGGGGGCAACTATGGCTACACCTTC
>-|TRBV12-5|-|TRBJ2-3
CASGLGRDSSTDTQYF
TGTGCTAGTGGTTTGGGTCGGGACTCTAGCACAGATACGCAGTATTTT
>-|TRBV5-1|-|TRBJ2-1
CASSFGPSSYNEQFF
TGCGCCAGCAGCTTCGGACCCAGCTCCTACAATGAGCAGTTCTTC
>TRBD1|TRBV6-5|-|TRBJ2-1
CASSYTGQGIFNEQFF
TGTGCCAGCAGTTACACGGGACAGGGGATTTTCAATGAGCAGTTCTTC
>-|TRBV6-5|-|TRBJ2-5
CASRRVSRETQYF
TGTGCCAGCCGCCGGGTTTCAAGAGAGACCCAGTACTTC
>-|TRBV29-1|-|TRBJ2-3
CSVGPEGPTDTQYF
TGCAGCGTTGGTCCCGAGGGGCCCACAGATACGCAGTATTTT
>TRBD2|TRBV10-3|once|TRBJ2-1
CAISDGGSSYNEQFF
TGTGCCATCAGTGACGGGGGGAGCTCCTACAATGAGCAGTTCTTC
>-|TRBV10-3|-|TRBJ1-4
CAISESLGKLFF
TGTGCCATCAGTGAGTCGCTGGGAAAACTGTTTTTT
>TRBD1|TRBV7-8|-|TRBJ2-7
CASSRMTGNYEQYF
TGTGCCAGCAGCCGGATGACAGGGAACTACGAGCAGTACTTC
>-|TRBV7-3|-|TRBJ1-6
CASSSGIERGSPLHF
TGTGCCAGCAGCTCCGGGATAGAACGTGGGTCACCCCTCCACTTT
>-|TRBV5-1|-|TRBJ1-6
CASSLAGGVGNSPLHF
TGCGCCAGCAGCTTGGCCGGAGGGGTCGGTAATTCACCCCTCCACTTT
>-|TRBV30|-|TRBJ2-5
CAWSVHVGEAQYF
TGTGCCTGGAGTGTTCATGTTGGTGAAGCCCAGTACTTC
>-|TRBV5-4|once|TRBJ2-5
CASSFSGTSIQETQYF
TGTGCCAGCAGCTTTTCGGGTACCAGCATCCAAGAGACCCAGTACTTC
>TRBD2|TRBV19|once|TRBJ2-1
CASSKRGGGYNEQFF
TGTGCCAGTAGTAAGCGGGGGGGCGGCTACAATGAGCAGTTCTTC
>TRBD1|TRBV27|-|TRBJ1-4
CASSTTGLHEKLFF
TGTGCCAGCAGTACGACAGGGTTACACGAAAAACTGTTTTTT
>TRBD2|TRBV10-2|once|TRBJ2-7
CASSEYSGGNYEQYF
TGCGCCAGCAGTGAGTATAGCGGGGGGAACTACGAGCAGTACTTC
>TRBD1|TRBV29-1|-|TRBJ2-7
CSVVSGTGGLYEQYF
TGCAGCGTTGTATCTGGGACAGGGGGCTTGTACGAGCAGTACTTC
>-|TRBV9|-|TRBJ1-5
CASSASGTTYQPQHF
TGTGCCAGCAGCGCTTCCGGGACCACCTATCAGCCCCAGCATTTT
>-|TRBV2|-|TRBJ2-7
CASTRTRDNSYEQYF
TGTGCCAGCACCCGAACCCGGGACAACTCCTACGAGCAGTACTTC
>-|TRBV25-1|-|TRBJ1-1
CASSETKLPTERNTEAFF
TGTGCCAGCAGTGAAACAAAGCTACCGACAGAAAGGAACACTGAAGCTTTCTTT
>-|TRBV14|-|TRBJ2-5
CASSPRGGETQYF
TGTGCCAGCAGCCCCCGGGGTGGGGAGACCCAGTACTTC
>TRBD1|TRBV6-5|-|TRBJ2-3
CASSYSDRGHADTQYF
TGTGCCAGCAGTTACTCGGACAGGGGGCACGCAGATACGCAGTATTTT
>-|TRBV27|medium-sized|TRBJ2-7
CASYSSSYEQYF
TGTGCCAGCTACTCTTCCTCCTACGAGCAGTACTTC
>-|TRBV7-9|-|TRBJ2-3
CASSQPQGNGTDTQYF
TGTGCCAGCAGCCAACCGCAGGGGAATGGAACAGATACGCAGTATTTT
>TRBD1|TRBV6-2/TRBV6-3|-|TRBJ2-7
CASSYSGQGSYEQYF
TGTGCCAGCAGTTACTCGGGACAGGGGTCCTACGAGCAGTACTTC